The 32 T cell receptor beta chains given below trace back to one sample, sequenced in a study of blood T cell repertoires in COVID-19. The table came from immunoSEQ multiplex PCR; TCRdb's copy has only in-frame clones and leaves some out. The sample yields about 250,000 clones, roughly 88% seen once. The sequencing input was peripheral blood. Receptors were obtained from an elderly man with acute or convalescent COVID-19.

This clone was detected a few times. The chain uses TRBV5-8 and TRBJ2-3, with D maybe TRBD2 (7 bases). Germline V lookup: CDR1 SGHTS, CDR2 YDEGEE. V shed 2 bases and J shed 9 bases, with 19 bases lying between them. The CDR3 covers 15 residues. The DNA of the CDR3 is TGTGCCAGCAGCTTCCCCCCGGGGGGCGGTGAGACGCAGTATTTT. Residues: CASSFPPGGGETQYF.

The chain employs TRBV5-1 and TRBJ2-5; the match to TRBD2 covers 9 bases. Germline CDR1 and CDR2: SGHRS and YFSETQ. The junction had 2 bases not matched to a gene; V was cut back by 2 bases and J by 0 bases. CDR3 length: 15 residues. The CDR3 is CASSFSGGYQETQYF. CDR3 bases: TGCGCCAGCAGCTTCAGCGGGGGGTACCAAGAGACCCAGTACTTC.

This clone was detected once. The chain combines TRBV7-2 with TRBJ2-4; 9 positions match TRBD1. The V and J ends lost 5 bases and 7 bases, in that order; junction bases with no gene match: 12. Per germline, CDR1 SGHTA and CDR2 FQGNSA. The CDR3 runs 16 residues. The CDR3 nucleotides are TGTGCCAGCAGCCCAAGCTGGACAGGGGTTGGGAACATTCAGTACTTC. The encoded protein is CASSPSWTGVGNIQYF.

The chain recombines TRBV28 with TRBJ1-2; 8 positions agree with TRBD1. With V trimmed by 8 bases and J by 7 bases, 12 bases remained unmatched. Germline values: CDR1 MDHEN, CDR2 SYDVKM. This CDR3 comprises 14 residues. For the CDR3, the DNA is TGTGCCAGCGGCCTCGGACAGGGATCGGGTGGCTACACCTTC. Translated, it gives CASGLGQGSGGYTF.

The V call is TRBV9, the J call TRBJ2-3, with 7 bases that match TRBD2. V lost 0 bases and J lost 1; bases outside the gene matches: 5. CDR3 length: 16 residues. Germline CDR1 SGDLS, CDR2 YYNGEE. CDR3 nucleotides: TGTGCCAGCAGCGTAGAGCGGGGCCGGGGCACAGATACGCAGTATTTT. It translates to CASSVERGRGTDTQYF.

The chain has TRBV3-1 (or the pseudogene TRBV3-2) and TRBJ1-1; weak D call: TRBD1 (5 bases). The CDR3 consists of 15 residues. Between the trimmed V and J ends, which lost 4 bases and 1 base, there was a span of 13 bases. CDR1 is LGHDT and CDR2 is YNNKEL in the germline V gene (reference sequence). In DNA, the CDR3 is TGTGCCAGCAGCCCCTTTTCGACAGAGAACACTGAAGCTTTCTTT. Its protein product is CASSPFSTENTEAFF.

The rearrangement links TRBV6-5 to TRBJ2-3; 10 bases are a match to TRBD1. Germline V lookup: CDR1 MNHEY, CDR2 SVGAGI. The junction had 4 bases not matched to a gene; V was cut back by 6 bases and J by 4 bases. CDR3 size: 14 residues. The CDR3 here is CASRTDRGSDTQYF. CDR3 sequence (DNA): TGTGCCAGCAGGACGGACAGGGGGTCAGATACGCAGTATTTT.

This clone was detected only a few times. The rearrangement links TRBV4-1 to TRBJ2-7; D not resolved. Germline-derived CDR1 and CDR2 are MGHRA and YSYEKL. Trimming shortened V by 1 base and J by 0 bases, and 10 bases separated the two germline ends. The CDR3 covers 15 residues. Here the CDR3 reads CASSQAQVNSYEQYF. The CDR3 DNA reads as TGCGCCAGCAGCCAAGCCCAGGTCAACTCCTACGAGCAGTACTTC.

The CDR3 nucleotides are TGTGCCAGCAGACAGGGGGCTGAAGAGACCCAGTACTTC. Its protein is CASRQGAEETQYF. The rearrangement joins TRBV2 to TRBJ2-5; 9 positions agree with TRBD1. The CDR3 covers 13 residues. Germline V CDR1 and CDR2: SNHLY, FYNNEI. Trimming at V came to 6 bases and at J to 3 bases, leaving 2 bases not matched to a gene.

Comment on this clone: Distinct nucleotide sequences in the sample also encode this CDR3. The rearrangement uses TRBV18 and TRBJ1-4; D not resolved. The V gene lost 3 bases and the J gene lost 0 bases, with 5 bases spanning the gap. The CDR3 extends over 14 amino acids. Germline CDR1 is KGHSH and CDR2 is LQKENI. CDR3 sequence: CASSPRATNEKLFF. Written as DNA, the CDR3 is TGTGCCAGCTCACCGAGGGCAACTAATGAAAAACTGTTTTTT.

J is TRBJ1-1 and V is TRBV4-2; perhaps TRBD1 as D (6 bases). The CDR3 loop spans 15 amino acids. Per germline, CDR1 LGHNA and CDR2 YNFKEQ. V shed 4 bases and J shed 0 bases, with 12 bases lying between them. CDR3 sequence reads: CASSLNQGLNTEAFF. The CDR3 DNA is TGTGCCAGCAGCCTCAACCAGGGGTTGAACACTGAAGCTTTCTTT.

The chain recombines TRBV14 with TRBJ2-2; 7 bases are a match to TRBD1. Germline assignment: CDR1 SGHDN and CDR2 FVKESK. The J segment lost 2 bases and the V segment lost 4 bases, leaving 7 bases of the junction unmatched. This CDR3 spans 16 amino acids. CDR3 coding DNA: TGTGCCAGCAGCCCACGGACAGGCGTTAACACCGGGGAGCTGTTTTTT. This translates into CASSPRTGVNTGELFF.

The genes are TRBV7-2 and TRBJ2-7; TRBD1 agrees at 10 bases. The CDR3 has 18 amino acids. Trimming cost V 1 base and J 3 bases; bases outside gene matches: 12. CDR1 and CDR2 from the germline V gene are SGHTA and FQGNSA. The CDR3 DNA reads TGTGCCAGCAGCTTAGATGGTTCAGGGACAGGGGAACGCTACGAGCAGTACTTC. It encodes CASSLDGSGTGERYEQYF.

About this clone: This same CDR3 is encoded by further DNA sequences in the sample. The chain employs TRBV7-2 and TRBJ1-2, with TRBD1 identical over 7 bases. The CDR3 has 13 residues. Losses at the gene ends were 4 bases for V and 4 bases for J; bases not matched to a gene: 3. Germline V gives CDR1 SGHTA, CDR2 FQGNSA. CDR3 loop: CASSSGQVYGYTF. The CDR3 nucleotides read TGTGCCAGCAGCTCCGGACAGGTCTATGGCTACACCTTC.

This clone was found a few times. The V gene is TRBV19, the J gene TRBJ2-7, with TRBD1 matching over 7 bases. V lost 5 bases to trimming and J lost 5 bases; unmatched junction nucleotides: 6. The CDR3 is 13 residues long. Germline assignment: CDR1 LNHDA and CDR2 SQIVND (reference sequence). CDR3 protein: CASSVRDSHEQYF. As DNA, the CDR3 is TGTGCCAGTAGTGTTCGGGACAGTCACGAGCAGTACTTC.

The chain has TRBV14 and TRBJ2-1, with 10 nucleotides matching TRBD2. Germline V CDR1 and CDR2: SGHDN, FVKESK. The CDR3 consists of 15 residues. The V segment lost 5 bases and the J segment 8 bases; nucleotides outside the gene matches: 9. CDR3 region: CASSERTSGSHEQFF. The CDR3 DNA reads as TGTGCCAGCAGCGAGAGGACTAGCGGTTCCCATGAGCAGTTCTTC.

This clone was seen a handful of times. The chain employs TRBV19 and TRBJ2-7; 11 bases align to TRBD2. V dropped 4 bases and J dropped 3; count of bases not matched to a gene: 2. The CDR3 has 14 residues. Looked up from germline, CDR1 is LNHDA and CDR2 is SQIVND (reference sequence). CDR3 sequence: CASSNLAGGYEQYF. The CDR3 region has the DNA TGTGCCAGTAGTAATCTAGCGGGAGGCTACGAGCAGTACTTC.

The rearrangement uses TRBV5-8 and TRBJ1-5; D uncertain. The V end was cut by 1 base, the J end by 2 bases, with 7 bases between. The CDR3 is 14 amino acids. Germline CDR1 SGHTS, CDR2 YDEGEE. This CDR3 is CASSLFVGNQPQHF. The CDR3 DNA sequence: TGTGCCAGCAGCTTGTTTGTAGGCAATCAGCCCCAGCATTTT.

Remarks on this clone: Additional DNA sequences in this sample encode the identical CDR3. J is TRBJ1-5 and V is TRBV18; D is undetermined. V lost 1 base and J lost 4, with 8 bases in between. CDR3 size: 14 residues. The germline V gene encodes CDR1 KGHSH and CDR2 LQKENI. CDR3 region: CASSPRHLNQPQHF. The CDR3 coding sequence is TGTGCCAGCTCACCACGGCACCTGAATCAGCCCCAGCATTTT.

V is TRBV13 and J is TRBJ1-4; 7 bases align to TRBD1. The CDR3 extends over 15 amino acids. V was pared by 5 bases and J by 8 bases, with 11 bases of the junction left unmatched. Germline V gene data show CDR1 as PRHDT and CDR2 as FYEKMQ (reference sequence). DNA of the CDR3: TGTGCCAGCAGCCACCGACAGGGTGTAAGAGAAAAACTGTTTTTT. Protein product: CASSHRQGVREKLFF.

The chain joins TRBV28 to TRBJ2-3; TRBD1 agrees at 8 bases. The CDR3 contains 17 residues. The V segment lost 6 bases and the J segment 2 bases; nucleotides outside the gene matches: 13. CDR1 and CDR2 (germline): MDHEN, SYDVKM. CDR3 DNA sequence: TGTGCCAGCAGCCCAGGGGGCGGGCGTCTCGACACAGATACGCAGTATTTT. Amino acid sequence: CASSPGGGRLDTDTQYF.

The V and J genes are TRBV4-3 and TRBJ2-7; 11 bases line up with TRBD2. Germline CDR1 reads LGHNA; CDR2 reads YSLEER. This CDR3 comprises 18 residues. J was trimmed by 0 bases and V by 1 base; bases with no gene match: 8. CDR3 DNA: TGCGCCAGCAGCCAAGGTCCTAGCGGGAGGACTAGCTCCTACGAGCAGTACTTC. This translates into CASSQGPSGRTSSYEQYF.

This clone has just one count. The V gene is TRBV10-3, the J gene TRBJ2-7; 7 bases line up with TRBD1. The V and J ends lost 5 bases and 2 bases, in that order; junction bases with no gene match: 6. The CDR3 is 14 residues long. Germline lookup yields CDR1 ENHRY and CDR2 SYGVKD. CDR3 amino acids: CAISSGTVAYEQYF. The DNA for the CDR3 is TGTGCCATCAGTTCCGGGACAGTCGCCTACGAGCAGTACTTC.

V usage is TRBV24-1 and J usage is TRBJ2-2, with TRBD2 as a possible D gene (5 bases). This CDR3 comprises 12 residues. V shed 6 bases and J shed 5 bases, with 6 bases lying between them. Per the germline V gene, CDR1 is KGHDR and CDR2 is SFDVKD. In nucleotides, the CDR3 is TGTGCCACCAGTCCGGGGACCGGGGAGCTGTTTTTT. It translates to CATSPGTGELFF.

The chain joins TRBV2 to TRBJ2-2; 7 nucleotides match TRBD1. With V trimmed by 7 bases and J by 1 base, 6 bases remained unmatched. The CDR3 runs 15 residues. Germline CDR1 reads SNHLY; CDR2 reads FYNNEI. The CDR3 reads CASKLQGENTGELFF. CDR3 nucleotides: TGTGCCAGCAAGTTGCAGGGGGAGAACACCGGGGAGCTGTTTTTT.

The J gene is TRBJ1-1, the V gene TRBV5-1, with 8 bases that match TRBD1. Germline assignment: CDR1 SGHRS and CDR2 YFSETQ. V trimming: 4 bases; J trimming: 7 bases; junction bases outside the gene matches: 9. The CDR3 length is 14 residues. CDR3 protein: CASSHGQGGIEAFF. In DNA form, the CDR3 reads TGCGCCAGCAGCCATGGACAGGGAGGAATTGAAGCTTTCTTT.

This clone was detected a few times. V usage is TRBV4-3 and J usage is TRBJ2-4, with 9 bases matching TRBD1. The CDR3 is 19 residues long. The germline CDR1 and CDR2 sequences are LGHNA and YSLEER. V lost 5 bases and J lost 1; bases outside the gene matches: 15. CDR3 nucleotide sequence: TGCGCCAGCAGCGACGGGACAGGGTTTTTTATTTTGGCCAAAAACATTCAGTACTTC. This codes for CASSDGTGFFILAKNIQYF.

This rearrangement joins TRBV5-1 to TRBJ2-3; D gene ambiguous. This CDR3 has 14 residues. CDR1 SGHRS and CDR2 YFSETQ come from the germline V gene. V was trimmed by 2 bases and J by 3 bases, leaving 10 bases between them. DNA of the CDR3: TGCGCCAGCAGCTTACAGTTGGTAACAGATACGCAGTATTTT. It specifies CASSLQLVTDTQYF.

V and J are TRBV7-2 and TRBJ2-1; a weak D match, TRBD1 (5 bases). CDR1 SGHTA and CDR2 FQGNSA come from the germline V gene. There are 14 residues in the CDR3. Trimming left V 1 base short and J 4 bases short, with 8 bases between. The CDR3 nucleotides are TGTGCCAGCAGCTTAGACAGGAGTTACAATGAGCAGTTCTTC. Its translation is CASSLDRSYNEQFF.

This sequence joins TRBV6-5 and TRBJ2-3; 7 nucleotides match TRBD1. This CDR3 has 14 residues. The V gene's germline CDR1 is MNHEY and CDR2 SVGAGI. With 6 bases clipped from V and 5 bases from J, the junction kept 8 bases outside the gene matches. The DNA of the CDR3 is TGTGCCAGCAGCGGGACAGTCGATGGAGATACGCAGTATTTT. It specifies CASSGTVDGDTQYF.

V usage is TRBV6-2 or TRBV6-3 and J usage is TRBJ2-7; possibly TRBD1 for D (6 bases). This CDR3 contains 16 residues. Trimming stripped 2 bases from V and 2 bases from J, with 16 bases between. From germline, CDR1 is MNHEY and CDR2 SVGEGT. The CDR3 DNA reads TGTGCCAGCAGTTACAGGGCGGACAGACCAACCTACGAGCAGTACTTC. As protein: CASSYRADRPTYEQYF.

This chain uses TRBV4-2 with TRBJ1-4; D unclear. The CDR3 length is 16 residues. Germline CDR1 LGHNA, CDR2 YNFKEQ. Trimming took off 1 base at V and 0 bases at J, with 9 bases between the two ends. Here the CDR3 DNA reads TGTGCCAGCAGCCAAGCTCTCGGGGCAACTAATGAAAAACTGTTTTTT. Translated: CASSQALGATNEKLFF.